The entry below gives a single TCR beta chain sequence along with its context. This entry belongs to a study of blood T cell repertoires in COVID-19. The CDR3 covers 15 residues. Germline CDR1 and CDR2: SGHRS and YFSETQ. The ends were cut back, 6 bases at V and 5 bases at J, with 19 bases in the middle. Clones were read by immunoSEQ multiplex PCR, and TCRdb kept only the in-frame ones, dropping some. This table has just over 300,000 clones, around 92% appearing once. The sequence was collected from a woman aged 25 to 39 with COVID-19, enrolled during active disease. Sequencing was carried out using peripheral blood. The chain joins TRBV5-1 to TRBJ2-3; maybe TRBD2 (7 bases). In DNA, the CDR3 is TGCGCCAGCAAATTCGAGGGGGGGCCTGTAGATACGCAGTATTTT. This encodes CASKFEGGPVDTQYF.